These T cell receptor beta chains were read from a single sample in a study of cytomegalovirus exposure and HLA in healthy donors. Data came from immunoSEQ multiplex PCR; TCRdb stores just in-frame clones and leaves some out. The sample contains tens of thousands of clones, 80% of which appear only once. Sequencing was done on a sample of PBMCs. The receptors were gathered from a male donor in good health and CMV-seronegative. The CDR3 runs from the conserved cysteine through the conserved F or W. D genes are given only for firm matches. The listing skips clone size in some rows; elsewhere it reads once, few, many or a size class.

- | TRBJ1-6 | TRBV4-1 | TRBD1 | TGCGCCAGCAGCCAAGATCGAGGGACAGGGGCTTACAATTCACCCCTCCACTTT | CASSQDRGTGAYNSPLHF
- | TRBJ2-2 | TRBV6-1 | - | TGTGCCAGCACCTTCGGGACACGGGGCGGGGAGCTGTTTTTT | CASTFGTRGGELFF
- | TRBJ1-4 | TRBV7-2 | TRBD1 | TGTGCCAGCAGCTTGGTACCCCCGGGACAGTCCGAAAAACTGTTTTTT | CASSLVPPGQSEKLFF
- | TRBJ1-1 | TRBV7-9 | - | TGTGCCAGCAGCTACACCGCGAACACTGAAGCTTTCTTT | CASSYTANTEAFF
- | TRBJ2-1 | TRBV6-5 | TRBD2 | TGTGCCAGCAACCCTAGAGCGGGAGGGGAGAATGAGCAGTTCTTC | CASNPRAGGENEQFF
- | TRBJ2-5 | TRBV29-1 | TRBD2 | TGCAGCGTTCTTGGGACTAGCTTACAAGAGACCCAGTACTTC | CSVLGTSLQETQYF
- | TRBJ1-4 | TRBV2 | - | TGTGCCAGCAGGGACCAGCGGGAAAAACTGTTTTTT | CASRDQREKLFF
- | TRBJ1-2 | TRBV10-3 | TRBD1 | TGTGCCATCAGTTCGAAGGGACAGGGGAGTGGCTACACCTTC | CAISSKGQGSGYTF
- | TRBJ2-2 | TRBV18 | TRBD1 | TGTGCCAGCTCACCATCTTACGGACAGGGGGCGAACACCGGGGAGCTGTTTTTT | CASSPSYGQGANTGELFF
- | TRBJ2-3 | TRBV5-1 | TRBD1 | TGCGCCAGCAGCTTTAATCCCCGGGACAGGGGGACAGATACGCAGTATTTT | CASSFNPRDRGTDTQYF
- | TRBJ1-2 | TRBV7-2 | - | TGTGCCAGCAGCTTCGGACAGTCAAAAACGGGAGGCTACACCTTC | CASSFGQSKTGGYTF
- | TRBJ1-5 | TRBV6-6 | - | TGTGCCAGCAGTTTTCAGGGCTACAACAATCAGCCCCAGCATTTT | CASSFQGYNNQPQHF
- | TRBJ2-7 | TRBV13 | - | TGTGCCAGCAGCTTAGATCGCGGAATATCCTACGAGCAGTACTTC | CASSLDRGISYEQYF
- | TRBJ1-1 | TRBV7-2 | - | TGTGCCAGCAGCTTAGGTACACAGGCAACTGAAGCTTTCTTT | CASSLGTQATEAFF
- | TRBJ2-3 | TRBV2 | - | TGTGCCAGCATGCAAAACAGGTACACAGATACGCAGTATTTT | CASMQNRYTDTQYF
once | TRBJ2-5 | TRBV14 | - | TGTGCCAGCAGCCAGGCAGGGGCCCGATCGGCCCAGTACTTC | CASSQAGARSAQYF
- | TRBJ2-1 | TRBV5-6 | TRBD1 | TGTGCCAGCAGCTATGGGACAGGGGGCGATGAGCAGTTCTTC | CASSYGTGGDEQFF
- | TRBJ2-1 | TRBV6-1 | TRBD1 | TGTGCCAGCAGTGCCGGACAGGGTATCGGGAATGAGCAGTTCTTC | CASSAGQGIGNEQFF
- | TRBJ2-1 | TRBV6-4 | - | TGTGCCAGCAGTGTAACTCACTACAATGAGCAGTTCTTC | CASSVTHYNEQFF
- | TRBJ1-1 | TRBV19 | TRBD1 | TGTGCCAGTAGTATTCTGGCAGGGGGCACTGAAGCTTTCTTT | CASSILAGGTEAFF
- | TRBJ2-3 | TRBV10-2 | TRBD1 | TGCGCCAGCAGACAAGGGACAGGGGGATTAGATACGCAGTATTTT | CASRQGTGGLDTQYF
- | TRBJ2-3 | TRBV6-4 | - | TGTGCCAGCAGTGAGGGTCTGGGAGGAGATGCGCAGTATTTT | CASSEGLGGDAQYF
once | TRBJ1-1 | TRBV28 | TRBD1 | TGTGCCAGCAGTCGGCCGGGACAGCAGAACACTGAAGCTTTCTTT | CASSRPGQQNTEAFF
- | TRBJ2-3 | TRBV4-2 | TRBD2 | TGTGCCAGCAGCCAAGGACTTAGCGGGGTCACAGATACGCAGTATTTT | CASSQGLSGVTDTQYF
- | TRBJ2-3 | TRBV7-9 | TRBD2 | TGTGCCAGCAGCTTACACGGGGGGGCAGATACGCAGTATTTT | CASSLHGGADTQYF